The 21 T cell receptor beta chains presented below share a single source sample, sequenced in a study of cytomegalovirus exposure and HLA in healthy donors. Amplification used 60 Vbeta primers and 13 Jbeta primers. Sequenced by immunoSEQ multiplex PCR; TCRdb stores in-frame clones only, minus some. The sample has fewer than 200,000 clones, about three quarters seen once. What was sequenced was PBMCs. Every receptor here comes from a woman aged 35 to 49 in good health and CMV-seropositive.

The rearrangement uses TRBV27 and TRBJ2-7; TRBD2 matches at 11 bases. The CDR3 totals 19 residues. Trimming removed 8 bases from V and 2 bases from J; junction bases left unmatched: 20. Germline V CDR1 and CDR2: MNHEY, SMNVEV (reference sequence). CDR3: CASAGLGASGGSTPYEQYF. The CDR3 DNA follows: TGTGCCAGCGCAGGGCTCGGGGCTAGCGGGGGGTCTACACCCTACGAGCAGTACTTC.

V usage is TRBV19 and J usage is TRBJ2-3; D may be TRBD2 (5 bases). Trimming took 6 bases from V and 1 from J, leaving 11 bases between them. Germline values: CDR1 LNHDA, CDR2 SQIVND (reference sequence). CDR3 size: 14 residues. The DNA for the CDR3 is TGTGCCAGTAGCCCCGGGATTGGCACAGATACGCAGTATTTT. This codes for CASSPGIGTDTQYF. Filled out from reference TRBV19 and TRBJ2-3, the complete variable domain reads DGGITQSPKYLFRKEGQNVTLSCEQNLNHDAMYWYRQDPGQGLRLIYYSQIVNDFQKGDIAEGYSVSREKKESFPLTVTSAQKNPTAFYLCASSPGIGTDTQYFGPGTRLTVL.

This sequence joins TRBV27 and TRBJ2-1; no clear D. Germline-derived CDR1 and CDR2 are MNHEY and SMNVEV (reference sequence). This CDR3 has 15 amino acids. V was clipped by 8 bases and J by 0 bases, with 14 bases between them. The CDR3 DNA sequence: TGTGCCAGCCTAAGCCTCCGTGACTCCTACAATGAGCAGTTCTTC. This sequence encodes CASLSLRDSYNEQFF.

This clone was detected only once. V and J are TRBV30 and TRBJ1-5; 8 bases are shared with TRBD1. Trimming at V came to 1 base and at J to 5 bases, leaving 4 bases not matched to a gene. Germline V gene lookup returns CDR1 GTSNPN and CDR2 SVGIG (reference sequence). This CDR3 is built from 14 residues. Here the CDR3 reads CAWSGTGLDQPQHF. CDR3 DNA: TGTGCCTGGAGTGGGACAGGGTTGGATCAGCCCCAGCATTTT.

This clone was found a few times. The chain joins TRBV30 to TRBJ2-1; 7 nucleotides match TRBD1. CDR1 is GTSNPN, CDR2 SVGIG, per germline (reference sequence). The CDR3 sequence is 13 residues long. V gave up 3 bases and J gave up 4 bases; unmatched junction bases: 3. CDR3 nucleotide sequence: TGTGCCTGGAGCGGACAGGAGTACAATGAGCAGTTCTTC. This encodes CAWSGQEYNEQFF.

This clone was seen a single time. V gene TRBV28 combines with J gene TRBJ2-7; 7 bases align to TRBD1. V shed 6 bases, J shed 3 bases, and the junction held 8 bases outside the gene matches. The CDR3 totals 14 residues. The V gene's germline CDR1 is MDHEN and CDR2 SYDVKM. The CDR3 region is CASSTGTDYYEQYF. The CDR3 DNA reads TGTGCCAGCAGCACCGGGACAGACTACTACGAGCAGTACTTC.

The chain combines TRBV20-1 with TRBJ2-1, with a tentative D call TRBD1 (5 bases). Trimming took off 4 bases at V and 9 bases at J, with 10 bases between the two ends. The CDR3 runs 11 residues. Germline V gives CDR1 DFQATT, CDR2 SNEGSKA (reference sequence). In DNA, the CDR3 is TGCAGTGCTAAGGGGATTGTTGAGCAGTTCTTC. Amino acid sequence: CSAKGIVEQFF.

The sample holds a few counts of this clone. The chain has TRBV13 and TRBJ2-1; D remains ambiguous. The CDR3 is 14 amino acids. The V end was cut by 2 bases, the J end by 8 bases, with 13 bases between. Per the germline V gene, CDR1 is PRHDT and CDR2 is FYEKMQ (reference sequence). CDR3 amino acids: CASSLTTNVDEQFF. The CDR3 DNA reads as TGTGCCAGCAGCTTAACTACGAATGTGGATGAGCAGTTCTTC.

Note on this clone: A read error may account for a junction end that differs from germline. V usage is TRBV7-9 and J usage is TRBJ2-7; possible D gene TRBD2, 5 bases. CDR1 is SEHNR and CDR2 is FQNEAQ in the germline V gene (reference sequence). The CDR3 covers 11 residues. The CDR3: CSSGLTGEQYF. The CDR3 DNA sequence: TGTTCCAGCGGCCTCACGGGCGAGCAGTACTTC.

The rearrangement uses TRBV6-1 and TRBJ2-3; TRBD2 aligns across 11 bases. CDR1 and CDR2 from the germline V gene are MNHNS and SASEGT. There are 17 residues in the CDR3. V dropped 2 bases and J dropped 6; count of bases not matched to a gene: 10. The CDR3 nucleotides read TGTGCCAGCAGTGAACCTCGACTAGCGGGAATGGGGGATACGCAGTATTTT. Its protein product is CASSEPRLAGMGDTQYF.

The V gene is TRBV29-1, the J gene TRBJ2-4; 9 bases align to TRBD2. J lost 6 bases, V lost 6 bases, and 9 bases had no gene match. The germline V gene encodes CDR1 SQVTM and CDR2 ANQGSEA. This CDR3 has 14 amino acids. The CDR3: CSVNRGGASNIQYF. As DNA, the CDR3 is TGCAGCGTCAACCGCGGGGGGGCATCAAACATTCAGTACTTC.

CDR3 in DNA: TGTGCCAGCAGTGACCGAGTAGCGGGCGCCCGCAACGAGCAGTACTTC. As protein: CASSDRVAGARNEQYF. The chain joins TRBV6-1 to TRBJ2-7, with 7 bases that match TRBD2. This CDR3 is built from 16 residues. Germline trimming cut 3 bases from V and 5 bases from J; bases unmatched to any gene: 13. CDR1 MNHNS and CDR2 SASEGT come from the germline V gene.

This chain uses TRBV29-1 with TRBJ2-7; possible D gene TRBD1, 6 bases. V dropped 7 bases and J dropped 3 bases, with 16 bases sitting between them. Germline assignment: CDR1 SQVTM and CDR2 ANQGSEA. CDR3 length equals 13 residues. The CDR3 DNA sequence: TGCAGCGCCATCGGACAGTCTCTCTACGAGCAGTACTTC. Its protein is CSAIGQSLYEQYF.

The chain uses TRBV7-2 and TRBJ2-3, with 7 nucleotides matching TRBD1. The CDR3 has 12 amino acids. Losses at the gene ends were 6 bases for V and 6 bases for J; bases not matched to a gene: 3. Per germline, CDR1 SGHTA and CDR2 FQGNSA. Written as DNA, the CDR3 is TGTGCCAGCAGGTTACAGGGGGATACGCAGTATTTT. This gives the protein CASRLQGDTQYF.

In this sample, this clone turned up once. This chain joins TRBV7-9 and TRBJ2-7; the match to TRBD1 covers 8 bases. The CDR3 has 14 amino acids. V lost 5 bases and J lost 7; bases outside the gene matches: 10. Germline CDR1 is SEHNR and CDR2 is FQNEAQ (reference sequence). The CDR3 reads CASSPAGQVGEQYF. CDR3 bases: TGTGCCAGCAGCCCGGCGGGACAGGTAGGGGAGCAGTACTTC. The full variable domain, rest sourced from reference TRBV7-9 and TRBJ2-7, is DTGVSQNPRHKITKRGQNVTFRCDPISEHNRLYWYRQTLGQGPEFLTYFQNEAQLEKSRLLSDRFSAERPKGSFSTLEIQRTEQGDSAMYLCASSPAGQVGEQYFGPGTRLTVT.

The chain joins TRBV28 to TRBJ2-3; 9 bases align to TRBD2. The CDR3 contains 15 residues. The V gene's germline CDR1 is MDHEN and CDR2 SYDVKM. The ends lost 9 bases at V and 3 bases at J; junction bases unmatched: 10. The CDR3 loop is CASPKAGGPTDTQYF. The CDR3 nucleotides read TGTGCCAGTCCTAAGGCGGGGGGGCCGACAGATACGCAGTATTTT.

The V gene is TRBV25-1, the J gene TRBJ2-7; D gene uncertain. CDR3 length equals 14 residues. Germline V gene sequence: CDR1 MGHDK, CDR2 SYGVNS. V was pared by 1 base and J by 2 bases, with 9 bases between. DNA for the CDR3: TGTGCCAGCAGTGAATGGGCCCTTCCCTACGAGCAGTACTTC. It specifies CASSEWALPYEQYF.

This rearrangement joins TRBV7-2 to TRBJ1-2; possible D gene TRBD1, 5 bases. This CDR3 has 15 residues. V lost 1 base and J lost 0, with 9 bases in between. From germline, CDR1 is SGHTA and CDR2 FQGNSA. The CDR3 reads CASSLGQPPNYGYTF. CDR3 nucleotide sequence: TGTGCCAGCAGCTTAGGACAGCCTCCTAACTATGGCTACACCTTC.

The chain joins TRBV5-4 to TRBJ2-7; D may be TRBD1 (6 bases). Germline V CDR1 and CDR2: SGHNT, YYREEE (reference sequence). CDR3 length equals 12 residues. Deletions cut 2 bases from V and 3 bases from J, with 6 bases between. The CDR3, as DNA: TGTGCCAGCAGCTTAGGGGGCTACGAGCAGTACTTC. It yields the protein CASSLGGYEQYF. Based on the CDR3 plus reference TRBV5-4 and TRBJ2-7, the full variable domain is ETGVTQSPTHLIKTRGQQVTLRCSSQSGHNTVSWYQQALGQGPQFIFQYYREEENGRGNFPPRFSGLQFPNYSSELNVNALELDDSALYLCASSLGGYEQYFGPGTRLTVT.

This clone appeared once. The chain joins TRBV4-2 to TRBJ1-1; possibly TRBD1 for D (6 bases). Deletions cut 4 bases from V and 5 bases from J, with 17 bases between. CDR1 LGHNA and CDR2 YNFKEQ come from the germline V gene. The CDR3 runs to 15 residues. The CDR3 nucleotides read TGTGCCAGCAGCCCAGAGGGGGGATGGTTTACTGAAGCTTTCTTT. Protein: CASSPEGGWFTEAFF.

The rearrangement links TRBV21-1 to TRBJ2-7; TRBD2 was called by the table and not checked on the DNA. TRBV21-1 corresponds to a pseudogene. The CDR3 is made up of 15 amino acids. CDR3 in DNA: TGTGCCAGCAGCAAAGAGGGACTAGCATACTACGAGCAGTACTTC. It codes for CASSKEGLAYYEQYF.